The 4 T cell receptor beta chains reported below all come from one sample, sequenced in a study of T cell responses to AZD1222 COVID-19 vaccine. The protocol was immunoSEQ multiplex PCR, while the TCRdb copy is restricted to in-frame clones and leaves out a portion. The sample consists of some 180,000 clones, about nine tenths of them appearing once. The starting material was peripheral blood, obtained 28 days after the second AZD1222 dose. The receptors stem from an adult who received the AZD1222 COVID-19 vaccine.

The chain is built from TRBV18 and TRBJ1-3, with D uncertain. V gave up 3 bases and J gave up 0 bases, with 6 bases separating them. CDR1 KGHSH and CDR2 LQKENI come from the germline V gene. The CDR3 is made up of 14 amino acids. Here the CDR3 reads CASSPGNSGNTIYF. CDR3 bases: TGTGCCAGCTCACCCGGGAACTCTGGAAACACCATATATTTT.

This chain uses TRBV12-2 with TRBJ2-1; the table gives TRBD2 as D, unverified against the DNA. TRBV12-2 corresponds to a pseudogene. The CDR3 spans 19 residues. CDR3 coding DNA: TGTGCAAGTCGCTTAGTAGTAAGGAGCGGGAGGGCCCTCAGGAATGAGCAGTTCTTC. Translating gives CASRLVVRSGRALRNEQFF.

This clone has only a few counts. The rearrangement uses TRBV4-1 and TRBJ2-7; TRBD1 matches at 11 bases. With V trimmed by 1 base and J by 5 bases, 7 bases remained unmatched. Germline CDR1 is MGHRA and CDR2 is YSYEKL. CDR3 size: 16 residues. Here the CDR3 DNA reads TGCGCCAGCAGCCAAGGACTGGACAGGGGGCGCCACGAGCAGTACTTC. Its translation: CASSQGLDRGRHEQYF.

The CDR3 DNA follows: TGTGCCAGCAGTTTATCGGAGGGAGCAACTAATGAAAAACTGTTTTTT. Its protein is CASSLSEGATNEKLFF. The rearrangement uses TRBV28 and TRBJ1-4, with unresolved D. V was cut by 1 base and J by 0 bases, with 9 bases left in between. This CDR3 is 16 amino acids long. Germline CDR1 and CDR2: MDHEN and SYDVKM.